These 20 T cell receptor beta chains were all obtained from the same sample, sequenced in a study of neurological immune-mediated disorders. TCRdb called the 5' RACE reads again in MiXCR, with one record for every CDR3 protein. Counted here are approximately 100,000 distinct CDR3 sequences, 3.5% occurring once; the ten biggest clones make up 6%. Sequenced: PBMCs. Receptors originate from a woman aged 18-29 years with multiple sclerosis.

This clonotype was seen repeatedly, ten times or more. The chain uses TRBV7-9 and TRBJ1-1; no firm D call. Trimming cost V 10 bases and J 3 bases, with 12 bases left between them. The CDR3 contains 12 residues. Germline V gene sequence: CDR1 SEHNR, CDR2 FQNEAQ (reference sequence). The CDR3 DNA reads as TGTGCCATTCCGACTTCGGACACTGAAGCTTTCTTT. It translates to CAIPTSDTEAFF.

Concerning this clonotype itself: It may be a read error: a sequence one base away is much more abundant. The CDR3 sequence: CASSRTSGSFDEKFF. Written as DNA, the CDR3 is TGTGCCAGTAGTAGGACTAGCGGGAGCTTTGATGAGAAGTTCTTC. J is TRBJ2-1 and V is TRBV19, with 13 nucleotides matching TRBD2. Germline V CDR1 and CDR2: LNHDA, SQIVND (reference sequence). The CDR3 runs to 15 residues.

This clonotype was detected ten times or more. The chain has TRBV20-1 and TRBJ2-1, with TRBD2 matching 9 bases. Unmatched junction bases numbered 6, after V lost 0 bases and J lost 9 bases. The CDR3 is made up of 14 amino acids. Per the germline V gene, CDR1 is DFQATT and CDR2 is SNEGSKA (reference sequence). In DNA form, the CDR3 reads TGCAGTGCTAGAGAGTGGCGGGGGGGACGTGAGCAGTTCTTC. Protein sequence: CSAREWRGGREQFF.

At least ten counts were recorded for this clonotype. The CDR3 protein is CASSYSRATDTQYF. The CDR3 nucleotides are TGTGCCAGCAGTTACAGCAGGGCGACAGATACGCAGTATTTT. The V and J genes are TRBV6-5 and TRBJ2-3; maybe TRBD1 (5 bases). CDR1 is MNHEY, CDR2 SVGAGI, per germline. The V gene lost 2 bases and the J gene lost 3 bases, with 9 bases spanning the gap. CDR3 length: 14 residues.

This clonotype was recorded many times. The chain employs TRBV20-1 and TRBJ2-7, with D possibly being TRBD1 (5 bases). Germline assignment: CDR1 DFQATT and CDR2 SNEGSKA (reference sequence). V was shortened by 0 bases and J by 0 bases, with 12 bases between the two germline ends. This CDR3 region has 15 residues. The CDR3 reads CSARDGAPISYEQYF. CDR3 coding DNA: TGCAGTGCTAGAGATGGGGCTCCTATCTCCTACGAGCAGTACTTC.

In regard to this clonotype: This clone may be a read error of a much larger clone one base away. The chain carries TRBV20-1 and TRBJ2-7, with D perhaps assigned TRBD1 or TRBD2 (5 bases each). The germline CDR1 and CDR2 sequences are DFQATT and SNEGSKA (reference sequence). V was clipped by 0 bases and J by 7 bases, with 16 bases between them. This CDR3 region has 14 residues. CDR3 bases: TGCAGTGCTAGAGACTCCAGGGAGTTTAAAGAGCAGTACTTC. Its translation is CSARDSREFKEQYF.

This clonotype was counted ten times or more. The CDR3 nucleotides read TGCAGTGCTGGGGAAACAGGGTTGGGAGAGACCCAGTACTTC. Amino acids: CSAGETGLGETQYF. This chain joins TRBV20-1 and TRBJ2-5; maybe TRBD1 (6 bases). V was trimmed by 5 bases and J by 4 bases, leaving 17 bases between them. The germline V gene has CDR1 DFQATT and CDR2 SNEGSKA (reference sequence). The CDR3 sequence is 14 residues long.

This clonotype has a count of ten or more. The chain couples TRBV5-1 to TRBJ1-6; a weak D match, TRBD1 (5 bases). Trimming shortened V by 4 bases and J by 4 bases, and 18 bases separated the two germline ends. Germline CDR1 is SGHRS and CDR2 is YFSETQ. This CDR3 region has 17 residues. The CDR3 region has the DNA TGCGCCAGCAGCCCGGGGACCGTCCGATGGTATAATTCACCCCTCCACTTT. Translating gives CASSPGTVRWYNSPLHF.

This clonotype was found many times. V is TRBV12-3 or TRBV12-4 and J is TRBJ2-7; 10 positions agree with TRBD2. The CDR3 spans 15 residues. J gave up 3 bases and V 6 bases, and 8 bases lay outside the gene matches. CDR3 residues: CASRWGGTSVYEQYF. The CDR3 bases are TGTGCCAGCAGATGGGGCGGGACTAGCGTCTACGAGCAGTACTTC.

In its sample, this clonotype was seen many times. The chain links TRBV5-1 to TRBJ2-1; 11 bases map to TRBD1. CDR1 is SGHRS, CDR2 YFSETQ, per germline. V lost 6 bases, J lost 6 bases, and 5 bases stayed unmatched. This CDR3 spans 14 amino acids. CDR3 region: CASTTGTGGNEQFF. The CDR3 DNA reads as TGCGCCAGCACAACCGGGACAGGGGGCAATGAGCAGTTCTTC.

This clonotype was counted ten times or more. This sequence joins TRBV9 and TRBJ1-2; D possibly corresponds to TRBD1 (5 bases). The CDR3 is made up of 14 amino acids. The V gene lost 0 bases and the J gene lost 7 bases, with 13 bases spanning the gap. Germline values: CDR1 SGDLS, CDR2 YYNGEE. The CDR3 region is CASSVELRGIGYTF. In DNA form, the CDR3 reads TGTGCCAGCAGCGTAGAGCTGCGGGGCATTGGCTACACCTTC.

This clonotype was recorded many times. The V gene is TRBV7-8, the J gene TRBJ2-2, with 9 bases that match TRBD1. The CDR3 spans 15 residues. Per germline, CDR1 SGHVS and CDR2 FQNEAQ. Trimming at V came to 5 bases and at J to 3 bases, leaving 4 bases not matched to a gene. The CDR3 DNA reads TGTGCCAGCAGCCTTAGACAGGGGGACACCGGGGAGCTGTTTTTT. Translation gives CASSLRQGDTGELFF. The full variable domain, with the rest looked up from reference TRBV7-8 and TRBJ2-2, is GAGVSQSPRYKVAKRGQDVALRCDPISGHVSLFWYQQALGQGPEFLTYFQNEAQLDKSGLPSDRFFAERPEGSVSTLKIQRTQQEDSAVYLCASSLRQGDTGELFFGEGSRLTVL.

The sample holds many counts of this clonotype. The rearrangement joins TRBV20-1 to TRBJ1-1, with D perhaps matching TRBD1 (6 bases). CDR1 is DFQATT, CDR2 SNEGSKA, per germline (reference sequence). Trimming pared 6 bases from V and 1 base from J, leaving 18 bases between. The CDR3 loop spans 15 amino acids. CDR3 sequence (DNA): TGCAGTGCCGAAGGTGAGGCAGGGGCGAACACTGAAGCTTTCTTT. Translating gives CSAEGEAGANTEAFF.

The table lists this clonotype with many counts. The J gene is TRBJ2-7, the V gene TRBV20-1, with D perhaps matching TRBD2 (6 bases). The CDR3 is made up of 13 amino acids. The germline V and J ends were trimmed by 0 bases and 6 bases, with 12 bases remaining between them. CDR1 DFQATT and CDR2 SNEGSKA come from the germline V gene (reference sequence). CDR3: CSARDISGSEQYF. CDR3 nucleotide sequence: TGCAGTGCTAGAGATATAAGCGGGTCCGAGCAGTACTTC.

Many counts were recorded for this clonotype. Germline and junction disagree at one end, which may indicate a read error. The rearrangement joins TRBV4-2 to TRBJ2-6; the D call may be TRBD1 or TRBD2 (5 bases each). The germline gives CDR1 LGHNA, CDR2 YNFKEQ. The CDR3 totals 13 residues. The DNA of the CDR3 is TGTGCCAGCAGCCAAGGAGGGACCAACGGCCTGACTTTC. The encoded protein is CASSQGGTNGLTF.

This clonotype was counted at least ten times. The chain carries TRBV18 and TRBJ2-3, with a tentative D call TRBD1 (6 bases). CDR1 KGHSH and CDR2 LQKENI come from the germline V gene. Trimming removed 0 bases at V and 5 bases at J, with 12 bases between. The CDR3 loop spans 15 amino acids. CDR3 sequence (DNA): TGTGCCAGCTCACCACCGACAGGAGGTATAGATACGCAGTATTTT. It specifies CASSPPTGGIDTQYF.

In this sample, this clonotype turned up a few times. A much larger clonotype is one base distant, so this may be a read error. The V call is TRBV20-1, the J call TRBJ1-6; TRBD1 agrees at 8 bases. This CDR3 comprises 14 residues. Germline V gene sequence: CDR1 DFQATT, CDR2 SNEGSKA (reference sequence). CDR3 residues: CSAQGGQDNSPLNF. As DNA, the CDR3 is TGCAGTGCTCAGGGGGGACAGGATAATTCACCCCTCAACTTT.

At least ten counts were recorded for this clonotype. This rearrangement joins TRBV4-1 to TRBJ2-3, with D unclear. V shed 1 base and J shed 0 bases, with 11 bases lying between them. Germline values: CDR1 MGHRA, CDR2 YSYEKL. The CDR3 has 16 amino acids. CDR3: CASSQVWAPSTDTQYF. The CDR3 coding sequence is TGCGCCAGCAGCCAAGTTTGGGCCCCTAGCACAGATACGCAGTATTTT.

This clonotype came up once. A much larger clonotype is one base distant, so this may be a read error. The rearrangement uses TRBV14 and TRBJ1-6; TRBD1 is a possible D gene (5 bases). The germline gives CDR1 SGHDN, CDR2 FVKESK. The CDR3 totals 16 residues. CDR3 DNA: TGTGCCAGCAGCCAAGAGGGACGGATCTTCAATTCACCCCTCAACTTT. Translated, it gives CASSQEGRIFNSPLNF.

This clonotype was detected ten times or more. The rearrangement joins TRBV5-5 to TRBJ2-5, with 7 positions matching TRBD1. Germline assignment: CDR1 SGHKS and CDR2 YYEKEE (reference sequence). V was clipped by 4 bases and J by 7 bases; unmatched bases: 13. The CDR3 extends over 15 amino acids. CDR3: CASSPGTVRERTQYF. CDR3 in DNA: TGTGCCAGCAGCCCGGGGACAGTAAGAGAGCGGACCCAGTACTTC.